These 25 T cell receptor beta chains share one sample of origin, sequenced in a study of T cells in tuberculosis. The method was immunoSEQ multiplex PCR; TCRdb's version includes in-frame clones alone and lacks a portion of them. Among around 38,000 clones, about 94% were seen once, and the ten largest hold over 6.5%. The sequenced material came from PBMCs. The source of these receptors is a donor aged 10-29 years with latent tuberculosis or without tuberculosis infection.

The chain has TRBV5-4 and TRBJ2-7, with D possibly matching TRBD2 (6 bases). V was shortened by 4 bases and J by 6 bases, with 17 bases between the two germline ends. Germline V CDR1 and CDR2: SGHNT, YYREEE (reference sequence). The CDR3 loop spans 14 amino acids. CDR3 sequence: CASSTKIGGLEQYF. The CDR3 DNA follows: TGTGCCAGCAGCACTAAAATCGGGGGTCTCGAGCAGTACTTC.

J is TRBJ1-3 and V is TRBV5-4, with TRBD1 matching over 7 bases. Losses at the gene ends were 3 bases for V and 5 bases for J; bases not matched to a gene: 5. CDR1 SGHNT and CDR2 YYREEE come from the germline V gene (reference sequence). This CDR3 region has 14 residues. CDR3 residues: CASSSGGGRNTIYF. The CDR3 nucleotides are TGTGCCAGCAGCTCTGGAGGGGGCCGAAACACCATATATTTT.

The gene calls are TRBV6-5 and TRBJ2-5; a possible D gene is TRBD1 (7 bases). The CDR3 length is 15 residues. The germline V gene has CDR1 MNHEY and CDR2 SVGAGI. Trimming took off 4 bases at V and 4 bases at J, with 16 bases between the two ends. CDR3 in DNA: TGTGCCAGCAGTTCCTACGGGGGACAGAGAGAGACCCAGTACTTC. This encodes CASSSYGGQRETQYF.

DNA of the CDR3: TGCAGCGTTGTACAGGGGAATGAAAAACTGTTTTTT. Translating gives CSVVQGNEKLFF. The chain recombines TRBV29-1 with TRBJ1-4; 7 nucleotides agree with TRBD1. CDR3 length: 12 residues. Germline V gene data show CDR1 as SQVTM and CDR2 as ANQGSEA. V dropped 4 bases and J dropped 5; count of bases not matched to a gene: 1.

The chain carries TRBV5-5 and TRBJ2-2, with D possibly matching TRBD1 (7 bases). The CDR3 runs to 15 residues. CDR1 is SGHKS, CDR2 YYEKEE, per germline (reference sequence). Deletions cut 0 bases from V and 5 bases from J, with 11 bases between. CDR3 DNA: TGTGCCAGCAGCTTGGTCCAGGGGGGTACCGGGGAGCTGTTTTTT. It is translated as CASSLVQGGTGELFF.

J is TRBJ1-2 and V is TRBV25-1; D possibly corresponds to TRBD1 (6 bases). The germline V gene encodes CDR1 MGHDK and CDR2 SYGVNS. Trimming left V 1 base short and J 8 bases short, with 23 bases between. There are 17 residues in the CDR3. The CDR3 region is CASSEWSGDAASPGYTF. In DNA form, the CDR3 reads TGTGCCAGCAGTGAATGGTCAGGGGACGCAGCTTCCCCCGGCTACACCTTC.

CDR3 region: CAIPYLWRDLYNEQFF. The CDR3 DNA reads TGTGCCATCCCGTACCTTTGGCGGGACCTATACAATGAGCAGTTCTTC. The J gene is TRBJ2-1, the V gene TRBV10-3, with a weak D call TRBD2 (6 bases). This CDR3 is 16 amino acids long. CDR1 and CDR2 from the germline V gene are ENHRY and SYGVKD. V dropped 8 bases and J dropped 4 bases, with 21 bases sitting between them.

The count of this clone is one. The V and J genes are TRBV19 and TRBJ1-2; TRBD1 might be the D (6 bases). Trimming cost V 3 bases and J 6 bases, with 17 bases left between them. Germline loops: CDR1 LNHDA, CDR2 SQIVND (reference sequence). The CDR3 is made up of 15 amino acids. The CDR3 region has the DNA TGTGCCAGTAGTATCCGTATTTCAGGGGTGGATGGCTACACCTTC. It specifies CASSIRISGVDGYTF.

The chain uses TRBV6-1 and TRBJ1-5; D gene ambiguous. V lost 5 bases and J lost 0, with 8 bases in between. In germline, CDR1 is MNHNS, CDR2 SASEGT. There are 14 residues in the CDR3. The DNA of the CDR3 is TGTGCCAGCAGTACGCGCGGTAGCAATCAGCCCCAGCATTTT. It yields the protein CASSTRGSNQPQHF.

The gene calls are TRBV7-6 and TRBJ2-7; D not certain. CDR3 length equals 12 residues. Germline CDR1 and CDR2: SGHVS and FNYEAQ. Deletions cut 0 bases from V and 6 bases from J, with 6 bases between. The CDR3 DNA follows: TGTGCCAGCAGCTTAGCGAGTAGCGAGCAGTACTTC. Amino acids: CASSLASSEQYF.

The chain links TRBV6-1 to TRBJ2-1; 14 bases map to TRBD2. The V gene's germline CDR1 is MNHNS and CDR2 SASEGT. V gave up 3 bases and J gave up 15 bases; unmatched junction bases: 13. The CDR3 is 16 amino acids. The CDR3 region has the DNA TGTGCCAGCAGTGAGGGAGGGACTAGCGGGGGCCAGAGGCGGTTCTTC. Its protein is CASSEGGTSGGQRRFF.

This chain uses TRBV13 with TRBJ2-7; 11 bases align to TRBD2. The CDR3 is 15 amino acids. J was trimmed by 4 bases and V by 3 bases; bases with no gene match: 5. Germline V lookup: CDR1 PRHDT, CDR2 FYEKMQ (reference sequence). The CDR3 DNA reads TGTGCCAGCAGCTTTACTAGCGGGGGTAGGTACGAGCAGTACTTC. It encodes CASSFTSGGRYEQYF.

This chain connects TRBV30 to TRBJ1-2; D possibly corresponds to TRBD1 (5 bases). CDR3 length equals 14 residues. Germline V CDR1 and CDR2: GTSNPN, SVGIG (reference sequence). V lost 0 bases, J lost 4 bases, and 12 bases lay in between. In DNA form, the CDR3 reads TGTGCCTGGAGTGTACGCCCAGGGCCCTATGGCTACACCTTC. This codes for CAWSVRPGPYGYTF.

This sequence joins TRBV19 and TRBJ1-2, with D possibly TRBD1 on 6 matching bases. The CDR3 length is 16 residues. Trimming cost V 5 bases and J 1 base, with 17 bases left between them. CDR1 and CDR2 (germline): LNHDA, SQIVND (reference sequence). The CDR3 coding sequence is TGTGCCAGTAGTCACCCGACGGGACATAATAACTATGGCTACACCTTC. This encodes CASSHPTGHNNYGYTF.

This chain uses TRBV29-1 with TRBJ1-3, with D possibly TRBD1 on 5 matching bases. V lost 3 bases to trimming and J lost 1 base, with 10 bases between them. This CDR3 is 14 amino acids long. CDR1 is SQVTM, CDR2 ANQGSEA, per germline. For the CDR3, the DNA is TGCAGCGTTGAGGGGGGACTATCTGGAAACACCATATATTTT. The encoded protein is CSVEGGLSGNTIYF.

The V and J genes are TRBV7-3 and TRBJ1-2; D is unresolved. In germline, CDR1 is SGHTA, CDR2 FQGTGA. The CDR3 contains 15 residues. V was trimmed by 2 bases and J by 4 bases, leaving 14 bases between them. CDR3: CASSLGSGAPYGYTF. The CDR3 coding sequence is TGTGCCAGCAGCTTAGGGTCAGGCGCCCCCTATGGCTACACCTTC.

This clone has just one count. The chain has TRBV5-1 and TRBJ1-2; TRBD1 aligns across 8 bases. This CDR3 comprises 14 residues. Germline CDR1 and CDR2: SGHRS and YFSETQ. V lost 4 bases to trimming and J lost 6 bases; unmatched junction nucleotides: 8. The CDR3 reads CASSAGQGTDGYTF. The CDR3 DNA follows: TGCGCCAGCAGCGCTGGACAGGGAACGGATGGCTACACCTTC.

V and J are TRBV4-3 and TRBJ1-2; D unresolved. Germline CDR1 is LGHNA and CDR2 is YSLEER. CDR3 size: 14 residues. Trimming took 0 bases from V and 6 from J, leaving 11 bases between them. The CDR3, as DNA: TGCGCCAGCAGCCAAGATTTAGGAGAGGATGGCTACACCTTC. Protein product: CASSQDLGEDGYTF.

The rearrangement uses TRBV5-1 and TRBJ1-2, with 9 bases matching TRBD1. The CDR3 runs to 17 residues. The trim removed 4 bases at V and 4 bases at J, leaving 14 bases unmatched. Germline assignment: CDR1 SGHRS and CDR2 YFSETQ. For the CDR3, the DNA is TGCGCCAGCAGCGAGTCTCTACAGGGGGCGCGGGGCTATGGCTACACCTTC. This codes for CASSESLQGARGYGYTF.

The CDR3 spells CASSESTGTGILKGYTF. The DNA of the CDR3 is TGTGCCAGCAGTGAATCCACCGGGACAGGGATTCTCAAGGGCTACACCTTC. The chain carries TRBV6-4 and TRBJ1-2, with 9 bases that match TRBD1. This CDR3 has 17 amino acids. V lost 3 bases to trimming and J lost 8 bases; unmatched junction nucleotides: 16. Germline V gene data show CDR1 as MRHNA and CDR2 as SNTAGT.

This rearrangement joins TRBV29-1 to TRBJ2-7; 10 bases map to TRBD1. Germline CDR1 reads SQVTM; CDR2 reads ANQGSEA. The length of the CDR3 is 12 residues. Losses at the gene ends were 7 bases for V and 5 bases for J; bases not matched to a gene: 5. The CDR3 DNA sequence: TGCAGCGGGGGACAGGGGATGAACGAGCAGTACTTC. This sequence encodes CSGGQGMNEQYF.

The chain employs TRBV30 and TRBJ2-7, with 7 bases that match TRBD2. This CDR3 contains 13 residues. CDR1 and CDR2 from the germline V gene are GTSNPN and SVGIG (reference sequence). V was pared by 5 bases and J by 2 bases, with 6 bases of the junction left unmatched. CDR3 protein: CAWDGGSTYEQYF. The CDR3 nucleotides read TGTGCCTGGGACGGGGGGTCCACCTACGAGCAGTACTTC.

The rearrangement uses TRBV28 and TRBJ1-1, with 9 bases fitting TRBD1. The CDR3 totals 15 residues. The trim removed 6 bases at V and 4 bases at J, leaving 9 bases unmatched. CDR1 and CDR2 (germline): MDHEN, SYDVKM. CDR3 coding DNA: TGTGCCAGCAGGACCGGGACAGGGTATGGCACTGAAGCTTTCTTT. Encoded protein: CASRTGTGYGTEAFF. The complete variable domain, with remaining parts taken from reference TRBV28 and TRBJ1-1, reads DVKVTQSSRYLVKRTGEKVFLECVQDMDHENMFWYRQDPGLGLRLIYFSYDVKMKEKGDIPEGYSVSREKKERFSLILESASTNQTSMYLCASRTGTGYGTEAFFGQGTRLTVV.

This chain connects TRBV5-1 to TRBJ1-3; D uncertain. Germline CDR1 reads SGHRS; CDR2 reads YFSETQ. CDR3 size: 17 residues. V lost 1 base and J lost 0, with 14 bases in between. CDR3 DNA sequence: TGCGCCAGCAGCTTGATGGGAAGGGAGTCCTCTGGAAACACCATATATTTT. It is translated as CASSLMGRESSGNTIYF.

This sequence joins TRBV5-6 and TRBJ1-2; 8 positions match TRBD1. The ends lost 3 bases at V and 4 bases at J; junction bases unmatched: 2. Germline V CDR1 and CDR2: SGHDT, YYEEEE. The CDR3 totals 13 residues. CDR3 coding DNA: TGTGCCAGCAGCTCGACAGGGGTCTATGGCTACACCTTC. Its translation is CASSSTGVYGYTF.